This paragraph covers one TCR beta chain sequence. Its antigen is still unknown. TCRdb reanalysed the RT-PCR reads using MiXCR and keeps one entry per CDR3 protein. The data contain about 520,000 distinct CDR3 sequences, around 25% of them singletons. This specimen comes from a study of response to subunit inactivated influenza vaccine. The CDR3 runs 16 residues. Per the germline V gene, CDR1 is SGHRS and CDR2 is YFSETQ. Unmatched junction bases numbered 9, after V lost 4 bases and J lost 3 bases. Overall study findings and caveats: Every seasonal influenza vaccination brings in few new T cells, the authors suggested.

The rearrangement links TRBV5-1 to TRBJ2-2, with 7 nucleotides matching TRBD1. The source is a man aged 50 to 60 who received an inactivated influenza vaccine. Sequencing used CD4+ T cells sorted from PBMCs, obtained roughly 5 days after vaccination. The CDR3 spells CASSQLQGPYTGELFF. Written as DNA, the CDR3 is TGCGCCAGCAGCCAGCTACAGGGGCCGTACACCGGGGAGCTGTTTTTT.